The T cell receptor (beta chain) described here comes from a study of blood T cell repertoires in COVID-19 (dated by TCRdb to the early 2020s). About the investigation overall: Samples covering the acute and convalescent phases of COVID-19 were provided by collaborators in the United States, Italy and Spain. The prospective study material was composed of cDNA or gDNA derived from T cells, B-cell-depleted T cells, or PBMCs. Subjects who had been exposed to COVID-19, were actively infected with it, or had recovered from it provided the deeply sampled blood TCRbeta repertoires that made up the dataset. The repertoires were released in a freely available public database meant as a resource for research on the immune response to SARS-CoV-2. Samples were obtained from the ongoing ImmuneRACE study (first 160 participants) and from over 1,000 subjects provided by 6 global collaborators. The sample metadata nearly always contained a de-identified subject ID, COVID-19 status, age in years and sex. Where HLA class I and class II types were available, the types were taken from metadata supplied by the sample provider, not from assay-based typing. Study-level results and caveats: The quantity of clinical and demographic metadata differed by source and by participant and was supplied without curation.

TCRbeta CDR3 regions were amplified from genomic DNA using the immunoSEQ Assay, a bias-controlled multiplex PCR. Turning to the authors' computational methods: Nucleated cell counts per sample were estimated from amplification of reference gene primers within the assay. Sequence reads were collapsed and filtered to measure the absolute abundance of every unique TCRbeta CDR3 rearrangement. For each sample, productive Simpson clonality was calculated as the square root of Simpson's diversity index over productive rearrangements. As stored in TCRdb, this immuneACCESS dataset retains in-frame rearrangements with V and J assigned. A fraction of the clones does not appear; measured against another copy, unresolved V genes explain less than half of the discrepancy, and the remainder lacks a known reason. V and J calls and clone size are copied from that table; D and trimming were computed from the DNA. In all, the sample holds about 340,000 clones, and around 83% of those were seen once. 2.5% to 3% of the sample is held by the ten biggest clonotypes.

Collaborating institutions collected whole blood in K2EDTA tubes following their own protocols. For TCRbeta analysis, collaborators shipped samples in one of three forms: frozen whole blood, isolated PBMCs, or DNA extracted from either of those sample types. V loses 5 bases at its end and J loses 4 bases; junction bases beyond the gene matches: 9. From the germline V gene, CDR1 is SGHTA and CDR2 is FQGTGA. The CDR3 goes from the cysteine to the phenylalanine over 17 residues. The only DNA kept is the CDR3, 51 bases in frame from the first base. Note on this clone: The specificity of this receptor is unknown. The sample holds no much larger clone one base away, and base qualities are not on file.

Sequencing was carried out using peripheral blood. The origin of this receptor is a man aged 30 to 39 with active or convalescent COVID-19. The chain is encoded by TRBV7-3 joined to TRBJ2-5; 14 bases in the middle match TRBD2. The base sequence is TGTGCCAGCAGCCCCTTGGGACTAGCGGGAGCGGGAGAGACCCAGTACTTC. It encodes CASSPLGLAGAGETQYF.